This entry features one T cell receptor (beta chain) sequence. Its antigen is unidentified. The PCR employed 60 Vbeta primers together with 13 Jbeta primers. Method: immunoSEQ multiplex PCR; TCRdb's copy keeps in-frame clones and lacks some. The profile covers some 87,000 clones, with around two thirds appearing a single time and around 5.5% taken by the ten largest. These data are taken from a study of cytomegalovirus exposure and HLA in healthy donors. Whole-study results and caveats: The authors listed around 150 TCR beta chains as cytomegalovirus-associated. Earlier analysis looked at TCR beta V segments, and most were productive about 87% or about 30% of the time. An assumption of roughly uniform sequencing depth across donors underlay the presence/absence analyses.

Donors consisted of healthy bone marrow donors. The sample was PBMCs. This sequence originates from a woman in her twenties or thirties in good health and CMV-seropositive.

The CDR3 here is CSVVEQPRGGEAFF. The CDR3 region has the DNA TGCAGCGTTGTGGAACAGCCCCGGGGGGGTGAAGCTTTCTTT. The chain employs TRBV29-1 and TRBJ1-1, with a weak D call TRBD1 (5 bases). Germline loops: CDR1 SQVTM, CDR2 ANQGSEA. This CDR3 contains 14 residues. V shed 4 bases and J shed 7 bases, with 19 bases lying between them.